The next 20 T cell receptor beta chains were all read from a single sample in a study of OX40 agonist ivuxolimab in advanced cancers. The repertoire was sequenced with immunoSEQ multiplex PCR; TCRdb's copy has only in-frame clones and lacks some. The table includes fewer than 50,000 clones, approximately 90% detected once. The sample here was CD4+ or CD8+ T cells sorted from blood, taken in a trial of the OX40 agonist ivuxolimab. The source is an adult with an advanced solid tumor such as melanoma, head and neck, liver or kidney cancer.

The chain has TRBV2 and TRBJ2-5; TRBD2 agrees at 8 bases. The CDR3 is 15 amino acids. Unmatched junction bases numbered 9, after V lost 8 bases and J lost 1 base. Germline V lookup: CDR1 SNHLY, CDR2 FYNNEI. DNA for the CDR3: TGTGCCAGCGGAGTGGGACTAGATGGCCAAGAGACCCAGTACTTC. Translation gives CASGVGLDGQETQYF.

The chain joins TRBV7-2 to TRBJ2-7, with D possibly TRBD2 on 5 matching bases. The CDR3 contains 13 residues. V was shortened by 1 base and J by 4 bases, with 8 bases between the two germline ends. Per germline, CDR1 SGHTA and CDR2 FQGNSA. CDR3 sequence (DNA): TGTGCCAGCAGCTTAGTCTCGGGGTACGAGCAGTACTTC. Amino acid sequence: CASSLVSGYEQYF.

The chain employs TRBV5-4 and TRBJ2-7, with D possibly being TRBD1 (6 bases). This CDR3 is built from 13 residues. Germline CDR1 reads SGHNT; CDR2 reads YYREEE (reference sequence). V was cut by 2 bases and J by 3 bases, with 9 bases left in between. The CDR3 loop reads CASSFGTNYEQYF. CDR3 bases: TGTGCCAGCAGCTTTGGGACAAACTACGAGCAGTACTTC.

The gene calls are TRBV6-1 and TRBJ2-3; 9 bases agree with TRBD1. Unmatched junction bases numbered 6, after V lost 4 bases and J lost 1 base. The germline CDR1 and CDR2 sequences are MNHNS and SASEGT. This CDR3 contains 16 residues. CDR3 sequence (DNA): TGTGCCAGCAGTGCAAGACAGGGGGTCGGCACAGATACGCAGTATTTT. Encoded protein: CASSARQGVGTDTQYF.

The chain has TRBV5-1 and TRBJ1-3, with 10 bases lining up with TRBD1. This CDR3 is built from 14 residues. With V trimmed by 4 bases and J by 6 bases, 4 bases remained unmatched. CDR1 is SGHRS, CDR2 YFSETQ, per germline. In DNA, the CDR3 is TGCGCCAGCAGCCCTGGACAGGGGGAAAACACCATATATTTT. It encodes CASSPGQGENTIYF.

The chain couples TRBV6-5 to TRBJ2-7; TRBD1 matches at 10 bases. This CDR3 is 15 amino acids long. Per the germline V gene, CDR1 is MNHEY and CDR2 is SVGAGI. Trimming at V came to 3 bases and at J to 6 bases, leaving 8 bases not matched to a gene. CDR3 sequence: CASSYSGTGESEQYF. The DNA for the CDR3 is TGTGCCAGCAGTTATTCCGGGACAGGGGAAAGCGAGCAGTACTTC.

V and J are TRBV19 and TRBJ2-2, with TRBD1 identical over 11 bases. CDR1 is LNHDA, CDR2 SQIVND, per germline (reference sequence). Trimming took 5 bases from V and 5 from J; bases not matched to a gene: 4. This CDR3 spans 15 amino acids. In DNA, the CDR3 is TGTGCCAGTAGTTTAAGGGACAGGGGGACCGGGGAGCTGTTTTTT. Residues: CASSLRDRGTGELFF.

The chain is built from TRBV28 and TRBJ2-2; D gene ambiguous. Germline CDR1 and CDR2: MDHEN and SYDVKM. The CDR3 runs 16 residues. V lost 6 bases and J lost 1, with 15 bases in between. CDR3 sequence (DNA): TGTGCCAGCAGGCCCATAGAACCAAGGAACACCGGGGAGCTGTTTTTT. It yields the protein CASRPIEPRNTGELFF.

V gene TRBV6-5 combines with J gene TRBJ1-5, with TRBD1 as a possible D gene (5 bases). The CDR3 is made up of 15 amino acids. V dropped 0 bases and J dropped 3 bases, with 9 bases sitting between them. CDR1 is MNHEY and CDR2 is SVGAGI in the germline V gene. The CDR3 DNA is TGTGCCAGCAGTTACTCGGGCAGGGTCAATCAGCCCCAGCATTTT. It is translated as CASSYSGRVNQPQHF.

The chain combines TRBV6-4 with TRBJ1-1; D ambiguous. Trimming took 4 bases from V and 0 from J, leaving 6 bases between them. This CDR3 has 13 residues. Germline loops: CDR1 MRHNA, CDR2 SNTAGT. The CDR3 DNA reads TGTGCCAGCAGTGCCCTAATGAACACTGAAGCTTTCTTT. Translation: CASSALMNTEAFF.

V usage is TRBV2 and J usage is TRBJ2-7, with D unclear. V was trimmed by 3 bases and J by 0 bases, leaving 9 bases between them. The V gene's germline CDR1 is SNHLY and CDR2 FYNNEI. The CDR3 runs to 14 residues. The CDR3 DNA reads TGTGCCAGCAGTGACGACCTGAGCTCCTACGAGCAGTACTTC. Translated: CASSDDLSSYEQYF.

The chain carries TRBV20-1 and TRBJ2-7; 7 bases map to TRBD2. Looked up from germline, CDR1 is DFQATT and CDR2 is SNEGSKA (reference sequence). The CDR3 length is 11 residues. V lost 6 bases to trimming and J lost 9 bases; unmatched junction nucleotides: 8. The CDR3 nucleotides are TGCAGTGCCGAGCGGGAAAGGAGGCAGTACTTC. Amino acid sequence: CSAERERRQYF.

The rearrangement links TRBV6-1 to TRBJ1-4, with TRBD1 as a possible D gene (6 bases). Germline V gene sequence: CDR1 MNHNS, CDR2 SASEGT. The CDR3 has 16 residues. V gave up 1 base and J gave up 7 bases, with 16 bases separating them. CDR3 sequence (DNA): TGTGCCAGCAGTGAAGTGGGCAGGGAGGGGGGTGAAAAACTGTTTTTT. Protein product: CASSEVGREGGEKLFF.

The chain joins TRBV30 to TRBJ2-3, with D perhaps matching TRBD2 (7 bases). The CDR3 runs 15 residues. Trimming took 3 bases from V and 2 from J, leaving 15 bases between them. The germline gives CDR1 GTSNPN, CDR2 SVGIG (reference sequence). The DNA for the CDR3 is TGTGCCTGGAGCGTGAGGGGGAGGGCCACAGATACGCAGTATTTT. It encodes CAWSVRGRATDTQYF.

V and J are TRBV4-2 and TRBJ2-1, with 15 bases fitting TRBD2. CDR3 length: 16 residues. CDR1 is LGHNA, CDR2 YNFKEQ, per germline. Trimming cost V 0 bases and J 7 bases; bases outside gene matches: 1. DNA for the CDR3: TGTGCCAGCAGCCAAGAAGGGACTAGCGGGAGGAATGAGCAGTTCTTC. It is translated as CASSQEGTSGRNEQFF.

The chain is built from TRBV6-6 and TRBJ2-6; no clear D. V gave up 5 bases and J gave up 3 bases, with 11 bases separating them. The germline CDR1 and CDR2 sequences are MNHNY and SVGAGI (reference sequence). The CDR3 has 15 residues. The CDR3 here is CASSPIVGGANVLTF. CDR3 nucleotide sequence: TGTGCCAGCAGTCCAATTGTTGGTGGGGCCAACGTCCTGACTTTC.

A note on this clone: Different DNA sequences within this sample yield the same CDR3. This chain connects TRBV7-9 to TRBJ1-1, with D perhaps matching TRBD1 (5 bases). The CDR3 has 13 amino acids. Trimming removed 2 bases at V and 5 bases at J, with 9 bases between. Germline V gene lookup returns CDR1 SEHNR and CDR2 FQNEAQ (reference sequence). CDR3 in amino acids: CASSLSQGTEAFF. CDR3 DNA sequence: TGTGCCAGCAGCTTATCCCAGGGAACTGAAGCTTTCTTT.

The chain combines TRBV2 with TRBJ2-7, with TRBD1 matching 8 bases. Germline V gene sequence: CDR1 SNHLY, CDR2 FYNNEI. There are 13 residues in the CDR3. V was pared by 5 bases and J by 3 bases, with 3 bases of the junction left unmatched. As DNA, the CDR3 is TGTGCCAGCAGTAGACAGGGGAACTACGAGCAGTACTTC. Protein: CASSRQGNYEQYF.

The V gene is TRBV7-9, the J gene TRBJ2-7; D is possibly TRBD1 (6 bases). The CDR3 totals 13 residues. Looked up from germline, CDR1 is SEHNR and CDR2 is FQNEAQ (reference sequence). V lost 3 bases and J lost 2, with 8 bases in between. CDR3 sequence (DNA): TGTGCCAGCAGCTTGGACAGAGCCTACGAGCAGTACTTC. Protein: CASSLDRAYEQYF.

The CDR3 reads CASSLRVAATDTQYF. The CDR3 bases are TGTGCCAGCAGCTTACGAGTCGCGGCCACAGATACGCAGTATTTT. The rearrangement joins TRBV7-8 to TRBJ2-3; D remains unclear. V lost 2 bases to trimming and J lost 2 bases, with 11 bases between them. The CDR3 consists of 15 residues. Germline CDR1 SGHVS, CDR2 FQNEAQ.